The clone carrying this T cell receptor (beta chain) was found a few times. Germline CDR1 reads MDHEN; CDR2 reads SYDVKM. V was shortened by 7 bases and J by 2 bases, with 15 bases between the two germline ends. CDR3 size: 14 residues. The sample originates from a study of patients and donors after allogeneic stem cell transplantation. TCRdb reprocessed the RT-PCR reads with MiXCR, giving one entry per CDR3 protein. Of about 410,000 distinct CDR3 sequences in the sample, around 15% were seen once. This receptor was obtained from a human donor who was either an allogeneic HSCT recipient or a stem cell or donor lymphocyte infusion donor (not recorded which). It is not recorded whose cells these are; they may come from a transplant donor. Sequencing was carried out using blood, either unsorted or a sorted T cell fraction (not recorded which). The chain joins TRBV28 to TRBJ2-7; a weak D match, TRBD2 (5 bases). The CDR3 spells CASKQEVFPYEQYF. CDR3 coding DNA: TGTGCCAGCAAGCAGGAGGTTTTCCCCTACGAGCAGTACTTC.